The source of this T cell receptor (beta chain) is a study of T cells in Graves' hyperthyroidism and ophthalmopathy. Turning to the study itself: Once the initial diagnosis was made, peripheral blood was obtained before any treatment.

Study-wide findings and caveats: Ophthalmopathy could be told apart from stable hyperthyroidism with a 13 V-J model.

A remark on this clonotype: The antigen is not known.

RNA transcripts provided the source from which TCR beta CDR3 regions were amplified. A first-round RT-PCR of the TCR CDR3 used the HTBI primer set. TCRdb reanalysed the multiplex PCR reads using MiXCR and keeps one entry per CDR3 protein. Here the sample spans 300,000 to 400,000 distinct CDR3 sequences, around a sixth being singletons. Sequencing was performed on blood. The source is a woman aged 45-60 years with Graves' hyperthyroidism.

The CDR3 DNA follows: TGTGCCAGCAGTCCCGAGGGAAGGGGGGTCTCCTACGAGCAGTACTTC. Encoded protein: CASSPEGRGVSYEQYF. The chain is built from TRBV6-1 and TRBJ2-7, with D possibly called TRBD1 or TRBD2 (6 bases each). V gave up 5 bases and J gave up 0 bases, with 17 bases separating them. Looked up from germline, CDR1 is MNHNS and CDR2 is SASEGT. This CDR3 spans 16 amino acids.